The 32 T cell receptor beta chains listed next were all sequenced from one sample in a study of blood T cell repertoires in COVID-19. Profiled with immunoSEQ multiplex PCR; TCRdb holds only in-frame clones, not every one. The data contain about 250,000 clones, roughly 87% of them singletons. The sequenced sample was PBMCs or T cells enriched from blood (not recorded which). These TCRs come from a woman aged 30 to 39 with acute COVID-19.

The rearrangement links TRBV10-3 to TRBJ2-2, with 12 positions matching TRBD2. The germline V gene encodes CDR1 ENHRY and CDR2 SYGVKD. This CDR3 spans 17 amino acids. V was clipped by 7 bases and J by 0 bases; unmatched bases: 6. The CDR3 region has the DNA TGTGCCATCACCCAACTAGCGGGGGGAGCGAACACCGGGGAGCTGTTTTTT. Its protein is CAITQLAGGANTGELFF.

This clone was observed a single time. The CDR3 loop reads CASSYSTLAYQETQYF. CDR3 bases: TGTGCCAGCAGTTACTCCACCCTAGCATATCAGGAGACCCAGTACTTC. The rearrangement joins TRBV6-5 to TRBJ2-5; TRBD2 is a possible D gene (5 bases). Germline loops: CDR1 MNHEY, CDR2 SVGAGI. This CDR3 comprises 16 residues. Trimming removed 0 bases at V and 5 bases at J, with 16 bases between.

This clone was recorded many times. The chain employs TRBV11-2 and TRBJ1-6; TRBD1 aligns across 9 bases. CDR3 length: 13 residues. CDR1 and CDR2 from the germline V gene are SGHAT and FQNNGV. V was pared by 5 bases and J by 11 bases, with 4 bases of the junction left unmatched. CDR3 in amino acids: CASSQGQGTPLHF. CDR3 in DNA: TGTGCCAGCAGCCAGGGACAGGGTACACCCCTCCACTTT.

The V and J genes are TRBV5-1 and TRBJ2-4; TRBD1 matches 7 bases. From germline, CDR1 is SGHRS and CDR2 YFSETQ. This CDR3 spans 15 amino acids. Trimming cost V 3 bases and J 3 bases; bases outside gene matches: 6. For the CDR3, the DNA is TGCGCCAGCAGCTGGAGACAGGGAAGCAAAAACATTCAGTACTTC. Its protein product is CASSWRQGSKNIQYF.

This clone was picked up one time. The chain recombines TRBV4-1 with TRBJ1-6; no firm D call. The length of the CDR3 is 13 residues. Trimming pared 0 bases from V and 14 bases from J, leaving 11 bases between. Germline V gene sequence: CDR1 MGHRA, CDR2 YSYEKL. The CDR3 region is CASSQDGGNTLHF. In nucleotides, the CDR3 is TGCGCCAGCAGCCAAGATGGCGGGAACACCCTCCACTTT.

Only one count was recorded for this clone. This sequence joins TRBV19 and TRBJ2-3; D is uncertain. The CDR3 totals 10 residues. The V and J ends lost 10 bases and 5 bases respectively, with 7 bases between them. Germline values: CDR1 LNHDA, CDR2 SQIVND (reference sequence). The CDR3 nucleotides are TGTGCCACCTCGGGAGATACGCAGTATTTT. Translated: CATSGDTQYF. Based on the CDR3 plus reference TRBV19 and TRBJ2-3, the full variable domain is DGGITQSPKYLFRKEGQNVTLSCEQNLNHDAMYWYRQDPGQGLRLIYYSQIVNDFQKGDIAEGYSVSREKKESFPLTVTSAQKNPTAFYLCATSGDTQYFGPGTRLTVL.

The chain employs TRBV6-6 and TRBJ1-5; the D gene is possibly TRBD1 (6 bases). V shed 7 bases and J shed 6 bases, with 19 bases lying between them. The CDR3 loop spans 15 amino acids. Germline V gives CDR1 MNHNY, CDR2 SVGAGI (reference sequence). CDR3 protein: CASKPTGLWGQPQHF. CDR3 DNA sequence: TGTGCCAGCAAACCAACAGGGCTGTGGGGTCAGCCCCAGCATTTT.

The J gene is TRBJ2-1, the V gene TRBV25-1, with 10 bases lining up with TRBD2. The CDR3 has 14 amino acids. V lost 6 bases to trimming and J lost 7 bases; unmatched junction nucleotides: 6. The V gene's germline CDR1 is MGHDK and CDR2 SYGVNS. CDR3 sequence: CASRTSGINNEQFF. For the CDR3, the DNA is TGTGCCAGCAGAACTAGCGGGATAAATAATGAGCAGTTCTTC. The full variable domain, completed using reference TRBV25-1 and TRBJ2-1, is EADIYQTPRYLVIGTGKKITLECSQTMGHDKMYWYQQDPGMELHLIHYSYGVNSTEKGDLSSESTVSRIRTEHFPLTLESARPSHTSQYLCASRTSGINNEQFFGPGTRLTVL.

The rearrangement joins TRBV6-4 to TRBJ1-2; TRBD1 matches 8 bases. Germline V gene lookup returns CDR1 MRHNA and CDR2 SNTAGT. The CDR3 consists of 18 residues. V lost 4 bases to trimming and J lost 5 bases; unmatched junction nucleotides: 18. This CDR3 reads CASSVGSGPTGARYGYTF. In nucleotides, the CDR3 is TGTGCCAGCAGTGTGGGTTCGGGGCCGACAGGGGCTCGGTATGGCTACACCTTC.

As DNA, the CDR3 is TGTGCCAGCACCCTCCGGGGAGGGTCGGGAAACACTGAAGCTTTCTTT. Encoded protein: CASTLRGGSGNTEAFF. The V and J genes are TRBV7-2 and TRBJ1-1; D gene uncertain. The CDR3 totals 16 residues. V lost 7 bases and J lost 2, with 20 bases in between. The germline CDR1 and CDR2 sequences are SGHTA and FQGNSA.

The sample holds one count of this clone. The chain recombines TRBV15 with TRBJ2-7, with TRBD1 matching over 8 bases. Per germline, CDR1 LNHNV and CDR2 YYDKDF (reference sequence). This CDR3 comprises 16 residues. J was trimmed by 0 bases and V by 0 bases; bases with no gene match: 4. DNA of the CDR3: TGTGCCACCAGCAGAGATTGGGACAGGATCTCCTACGAGCAGTACTTC. It codes for CATSRDWDRISYEQYF.

The chain employs TRBV10-1 and TRBJ1-2, with unresolved D. V was pared by 2 bases and J by 2 bases, with 6 bases between. The CDR3 sequence is 13 residues long. Germline V gene sequence: CDR1 WNHNN, CDR2 SYGVQD (reference sequence). The CDR3 spells CASSEAGNYGYTF. The CDR3 nucleotides are TGCGCCAGCAGTGAGGCGGGAAACTATGGCTACACCTTC.

The chain combines TRBV5-5 with TRBJ2-5, with 12 bases identical to TRBD2. The CDR3 contains 16 residues. The V and J ends lost 2 bases and 5 bases, in that order; junction bases with no gene match: 7. CDR1 SGHKS and CDR2 YYEKEE come from the germline V gene (reference sequence). The CDR3 spells CASSLSLAGGHETQYF. Written as DNA, the CDR3 is TGTGCCAGCAGCTTAAGCCTAGCGGGGGGGCATGAGACCCAGTACTTC.

The chain has TRBV19 and TRBJ1-2; perhaps TRBD1 as D (6 bases). Germline-derived CDR1 and CDR2 are LNHDA and SQIVND (reference sequence). V gave up 3 bases and J gave up 8 bases, with 16 bases separating them. The CDR3 extends over 14 amino acids. The CDR3 coding sequence is TGTGCCAGTAGTATTGACAGGCCCCTTGGCGGCTACACCTTC. Translated: CASSIDRPLGGYTF.

This rearrangement joins TRBV28 to TRBJ1-2; possibly TRBD1 for D (5 bases). V lost 7 bases and J lost 4, with 16 bases in between. The V gene's germline CDR1 is MDHEN and CDR2 SYDVKM. This CDR3 region has 14 residues. CDR3 region: CASKLGGDSYGYTF. CDR3 coding DNA: TGTGCCAGCAAACTGGGGGGTGATAGCTATGGCTACACCTTC.

This chain links TRBV2 with TRBJ1-5, with D hard to call. CDR1 is SNHLY and CDR2 is FYNNEI in the germline V gene. CDR3 length: 16 residues. With 7 bases removed from V and 4 bases from J, the gap between germline ends came to 20 bases. CDR3 DNA sequence: TGTGCCAGCAAGGAGGGTTTCAAAGGGATAAATCAGCCCCAGCATTTT. It encodes CASKEGFKGINQPQHF.

The V gene is TRBV9, the J gene TRBJ1-4, with 8 bases aligning to TRBD1. The CDR3 consists of 14 residues. The V gene end was trimmed by 4 bases and the J gene end by 4 bases; junction bases not matched to a gene: 3. Germline V gene sequence: CDR1 SGDLS, CDR2 YYNGEE. The CDR3 protein is CASSSTGGNEKLFF. For the CDR3, the DNA is TGTGCCAGCAGCTCAACAGGGGGTAATGAAAAACTGTTTTTT.

The V and J genes are TRBV5-1 and TRBJ1-6, with D maybe TRBD1 (5 bases). The V end lost 4 bases, the J end lost 7 bases, and 6 bases lay between the germline ends. In germline, CDR1 is SGHRS, CDR2 YFSETQ. The CDR3 sequence is 12 residues long. The CDR3, as DNA: TGCGCCAGCAGCCAGGGAAATTCACCCCTCCACTTT. Protein product: CASSQGNSPLHF.

The rearrangement uses TRBV2 and TRBJ1-5; D might be TRBD1 (5 bases). Looked up from germline, CDR1 is SNHLY and CDR2 is FYNNEI. V shed 8 bases and J shed 2 bases, with 16 bases lying between them. The CDR3 runs 15 residues. CDR3 loop: CASCARGEGNQPQHF. Here the CDR3 DNA reads TGTGCCAGCTGTGCGAGAGGGGAGGGCAATCAGCCCCAGCATTTT.

This clone was counted once. The chain joins TRBV14 to TRBJ1-2; no clear D. The germline V gene encodes CDR1 SGHDN and CDR2 FVKESK. This CDR3 has 14 amino acids. V lost 3 bases to trimming and J lost 0 bases, with 8 bases between them. As DNA, the CDR3 is TGTGCCAGCAGCCATCATCAGGCTAACTATGGCTACACCTTC. It codes for CASSHHQANYGYTF.

The chain carries TRBV29-1 and TRBJ2-3; unclear D gene. Trimming left V 5 bases short and J 9 bases short, with 9 bases between. CDR1 is SQVTM, CDR2 ANQGSEA, per germline. The CDR3 extends over 10 amino acids. CDR3 in amino acids: CSVYQSTQYF. CDR3 nucleotide sequence: TGCAGCGTTTACCAGTCAACGCAGTATTTT.

The rearrangement links TRBV5-4 to TRBJ2-5; 12 positions agree with TRBD2. Germline CDR1 SGHNT, CDR2 YYREEE (reference sequence). CDR3 length equals 17 residues. With V trimmed by 4 bases and J by 7 bases, 14 bases remained unmatched. The CDR3 sequence is CASSLTSGGEPRGTQYF. The CDR3 region has the DNA TGTGCCAGCAGCCTGACTAGCGGGGGAGAACCCCGTGGGACCCAGTACTTC. Combining the CDR3 with reference TRBV5-4 and TRBJ2-5 gives the whole variable domain ETGVTQSPTHLIKTRGQQVTLRCSSQSGHNTVSWYQQALGQGPQFIFQYYREEENGRGNFPPRFSGLQFPNYSSELNVNALELDDSALYLCASSLTSGGEPRGTQYFGPGTRLLVL.

The chain couples TRBV5-6 to TRBJ2-2, with D maybe TRBD1 (5 bases). Trimming removed 4 bases from V and 4 bases from J, with 14 bases in between. This CDR3 region has 15 residues. The V gene's germline CDR1 is SGHDT and CDR2 YYEEEE. The CDR3, as DNA: TGTGCCAGCAGCGCGCAGGGATCCCCCACCGGGGAGCTGTTTTTT. Its protein product is CASSAQGSPTGELFF.

This rearrangement joins TRBV5-1 to TRBJ1-2, with 7 bases lining up with TRBD1. Germline V gene sequence: CDR1 SGHRS, CDR2 YFSETQ. There are 12 residues in the CDR3. The V segment lost 0 bases and the J segment 14 bases; nucleotides outside the gene matches: 7. CDR3 DNA sequence: TGCGCCAGCAGCTTGGGGACAGGAGGTAGGACCTTC. Encoded protein: CASSLGTGGRTF.

The V call is TRBV19, the J call TRBJ2-4; TRBD1 aligns across 11 bases. CDR3 length equals 13 residues. V shed 6 bases, J shed 7 bases, and the junction held 2 bases outside the gene matches. Germline V gene lookup returns CDR1 LNHDA and CDR2 SQIVND (reference sequence). In DNA, the CDR3 is TGTGCCAGTAGGGGGACAGGGGGTAACATTCAGTACTTC. As protein: CASRGTGGNIQYF.

V usage is TRBV5-1 and J usage is TRBJ1-1; D is possibly TRBD1 (5 bases). CDR3 length: 14 residues. Trimming took off 5 bases at V and 2 bases at J, with 13 bases between the two ends. Germline V lookup: CDR1 SGHRS, CDR2 YFSETQ. The CDR3 is CASSPDSYNTEAFF. The DNA for the CDR3 is TGCGCCAGCAGTCCCGACAGTTATAACACTGAAGCTTTCTTT. Complete variable domain (other parts from reference TRBV5-1 and TRBJ1-1): KAGVTQTPRYLIKTRGQQVTLSCSPISGHRSVSWYQQTPGQGLQFLFEYFSETQRNKGNFPGRFSGRQFSNSRSEMNVSTLELGDSALYLCASSPDSYNTEAFFGQGTRLTVV.

The DNA for the CDR3 is TGCGCCAGCACCGACGGAGACTATGGCTACACCTTC. Its protein is CASTDGDYGYTF. This sequence joins TRBV5-1 and TRBJ1-2; D is unresolved. The CDR3 is 12 residues long. Germline CDR1 SGHRS, CDR2 YFSETQ. Trimming removed 6 bases at V and 3 bases at J, with 9 bases between.

The chain couples TRBV27 to TRBJ2-1; a weak D match, TRBD1 (7 bases). CDR1 and CDR2 from the germline V gene are MNHEY and SMNVEV (reference sequence). CDR3 length: 16 residues. V was clipped by 2 bases and J by 7 bases, with 18 bases between them. The CDR3: CASSLPRQGGGNEQFF. For the CDR3, the DNA is TGTGCCAGCAGTTTACCGAGACAGGGAGGAGGGAATGAGCAGTTCTTC.

This clone has just a few counts. The rearrangement uses TRBV5-6 and TRBJ2-2, with TRBD1 matching over 9 bases. V lost 0 bases to trimming and J lost 4 bases; unmatched junction nucleotides: 4. The CDR3 loop spans 16 amino acids. CDR1 is SGHDT and CDR2 is YYEEEE in the germline V gene. Here the CDR3 reads CASSLVDRGATGELFF. The CDR3 DNA reads as TGTGCCAGCAGCTTGGTTGACAGGGGGGCCACCGGGGAGCTGTTTTTT.

Notes on this clone: Distinct nucleotide sequences in the sample also encode this CDR3. The rearrangement joins TRBV7-9 to TRBJ1-2; possible D gene TRBD1, 6 bases. Trimming shortened V by 4 bases and J by 2 bases, and 8 bases separated the two germline ends. Germline CDR1 SEHNR, CDR2 FQNEAQ (reference sequence). The CDR3 is 13 amino acids. The chain's CDR3 is CASSSTGNYGYTF. The CDR3 bases are TGTGCCAGCAGCTCAACAGGGAACTATGGCTACACCTTC.

The CDR3 here is CASSPRQGFFYEQYF. CDR3 DNA sequence: TGTGCCAGCAGCCCGAGACAGGGCTTCTTCTACGAGCAGTACTTC. V usage is TRBV7-2 and J usage is TRBJ2-7; 7 bases are a match to TRBD1. The junction had 10 bases not matched to a gene; V was cut back by 5 bases and J by 3 bases. There are 15 residues in the CDR3. CDR1 and CDR2 (germline): SGHTA, FQGNSA.

The V gene is TRBV6-5, the J gene TRBJ2-2, with D tentatively TRBD1 (6 bases). CDR1 is MNHEY, CDR2 SVGAGI, per germline. This CDR3 spans 15 amino acids. Trimming pared 6 bases from V and 1 base from J, leaving 12 bases between. The CDR3 DNA reads as TGTGCCAGCAGCCCACTAGGGGGGAACACCGGGGAGCTGTTTTTT. Translating gives CASSPLGGNTGELFF.